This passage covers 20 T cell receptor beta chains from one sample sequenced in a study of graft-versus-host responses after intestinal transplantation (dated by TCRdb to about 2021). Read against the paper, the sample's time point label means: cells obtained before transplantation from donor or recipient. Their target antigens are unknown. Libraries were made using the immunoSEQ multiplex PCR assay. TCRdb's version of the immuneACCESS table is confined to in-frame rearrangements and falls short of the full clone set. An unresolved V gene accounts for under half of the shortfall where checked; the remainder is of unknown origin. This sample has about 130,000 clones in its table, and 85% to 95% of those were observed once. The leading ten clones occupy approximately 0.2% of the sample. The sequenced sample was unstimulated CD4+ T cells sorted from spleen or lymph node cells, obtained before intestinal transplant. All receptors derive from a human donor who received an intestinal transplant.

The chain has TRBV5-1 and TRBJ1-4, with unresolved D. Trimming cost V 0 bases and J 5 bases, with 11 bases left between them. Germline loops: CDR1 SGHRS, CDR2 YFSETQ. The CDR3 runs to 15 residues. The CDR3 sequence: CASSLALRENEKLFF. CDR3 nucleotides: TGCGCCAGCAGCTTGGCCCTTAGGGAGAATGAAAAACTGTTTTTT.

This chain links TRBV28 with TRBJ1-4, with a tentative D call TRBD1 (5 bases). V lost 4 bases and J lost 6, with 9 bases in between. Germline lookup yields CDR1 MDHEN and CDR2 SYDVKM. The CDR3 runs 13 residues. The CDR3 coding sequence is TGTGCCAGCAGTTCGCGGGGGGATGAAAAACTGTTTTTT. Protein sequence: CASSSRGDEKLFF.

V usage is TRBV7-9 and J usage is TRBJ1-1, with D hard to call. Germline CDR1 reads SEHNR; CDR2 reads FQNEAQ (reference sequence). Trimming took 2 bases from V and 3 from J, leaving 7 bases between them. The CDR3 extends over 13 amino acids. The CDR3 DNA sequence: TGTGCCAGCAGCTTACAGTACGACACTGAAGCTTTCTTT. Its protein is CASSLQYDTEAFF. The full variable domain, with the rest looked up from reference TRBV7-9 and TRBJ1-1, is DTGVSQNPRHKITKRGQNVTFRCDPISEHNRLYWYRQTLGQGPEFLTYFQNEAQLEKSRLLSDRFSAERPKGSFSTLEIQRTEQGDSAMYLCASSLQYDTEAFFGQGTRLTVV.

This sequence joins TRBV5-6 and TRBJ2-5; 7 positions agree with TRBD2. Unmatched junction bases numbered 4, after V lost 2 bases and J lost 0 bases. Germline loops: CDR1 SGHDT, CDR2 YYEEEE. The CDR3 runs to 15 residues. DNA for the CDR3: TGTGCCAGCAGCTTCCGGGGGGTGTACCAAGAGACCCAGTACTTC. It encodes CASSFRGVYQETQYF. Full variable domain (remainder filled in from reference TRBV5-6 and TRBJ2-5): DAGVTQSPTHLIKTRGQQVTLRCSPKSGHDTVSWYQQALGQGPQFIFQYYEEEERQRGNFPDRFSGHQFPNYSSELNVNALLLGDSALYLCASSFRGVYQETQYFGPGTRLLVL.

CDR3 sequence reads: CASSPGTGDAVQYF. The CDR3 DNA reads TGTGCCAGCTCACCCGGGACAGGGGACGCTGTGCAGTACTTC. The chain links TRBV18 to TRBJ2-7, with 10 positions matching TRBD1. V shed 3 bases and J 9 bases; nucleotides not matched to a gene: 8. Germline CDR1 KGHSH, CDR2 LQKENI. The CDR3 is 14 residues long.

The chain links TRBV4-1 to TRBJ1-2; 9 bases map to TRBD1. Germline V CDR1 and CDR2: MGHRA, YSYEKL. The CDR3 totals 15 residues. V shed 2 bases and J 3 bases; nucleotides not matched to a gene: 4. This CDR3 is CASSQTGGTYYGYTF. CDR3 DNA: TGCGCCAGCAGCCAAACAGGGGGCACTTACTATGGCTACACCTTC.

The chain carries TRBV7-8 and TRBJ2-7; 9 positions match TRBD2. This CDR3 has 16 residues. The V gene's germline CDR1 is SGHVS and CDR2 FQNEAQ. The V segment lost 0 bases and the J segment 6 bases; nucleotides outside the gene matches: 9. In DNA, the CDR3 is TGTGCCAGCAGCTTAGCGGCTAGCGGGACTCATCTCGAGCAGTACTTC. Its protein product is CASSLAASGTHLEQYF.

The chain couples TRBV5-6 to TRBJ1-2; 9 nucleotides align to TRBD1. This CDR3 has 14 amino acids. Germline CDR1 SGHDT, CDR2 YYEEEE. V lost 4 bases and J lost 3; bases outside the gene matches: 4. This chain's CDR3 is CASSPRTGDYGYTF. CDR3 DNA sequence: TGTGCCAGCAGCCCGAGGACAGGGGACTATGGCTACACCTTC.

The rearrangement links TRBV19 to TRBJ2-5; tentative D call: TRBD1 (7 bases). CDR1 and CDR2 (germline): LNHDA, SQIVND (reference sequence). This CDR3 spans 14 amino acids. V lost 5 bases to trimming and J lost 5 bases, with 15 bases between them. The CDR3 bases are TGTGCCAGTAGTCCCCGGACAGGAGGGGAGACCCAGTACTTC. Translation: CASSPRTGGETQYF.

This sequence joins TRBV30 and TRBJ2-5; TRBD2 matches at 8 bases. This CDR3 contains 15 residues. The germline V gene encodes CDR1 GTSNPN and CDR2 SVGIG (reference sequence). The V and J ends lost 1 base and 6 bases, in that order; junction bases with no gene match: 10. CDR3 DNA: TGTGCCTGGAGTGGTCCGGGACTAGGTATGCAGACCCAGTACTTC. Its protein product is CAWSGPGLGMQTQYF.

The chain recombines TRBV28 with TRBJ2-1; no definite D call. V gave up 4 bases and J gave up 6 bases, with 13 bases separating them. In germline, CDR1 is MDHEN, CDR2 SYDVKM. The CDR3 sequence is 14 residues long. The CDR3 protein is CASSSPLPGNEQFF. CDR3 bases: TGTGCCAGCAGTTCACCCCTCCCAGGCAATGAGCAGTTCTTC.

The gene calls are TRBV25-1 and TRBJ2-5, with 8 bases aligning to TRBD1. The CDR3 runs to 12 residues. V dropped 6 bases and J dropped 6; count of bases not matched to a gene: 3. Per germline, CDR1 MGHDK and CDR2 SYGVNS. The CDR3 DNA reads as TGTGCCAGCAGGACAGGGGAAAAGACCCAGTACTTC. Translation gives CASRTGEKTQYF.

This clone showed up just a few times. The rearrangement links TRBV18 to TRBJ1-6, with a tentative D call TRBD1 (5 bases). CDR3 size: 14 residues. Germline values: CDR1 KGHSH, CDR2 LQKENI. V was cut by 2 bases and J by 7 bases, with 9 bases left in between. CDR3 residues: CASSPSPGNSPLHF. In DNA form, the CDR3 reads TGTGCCAGCTCACCATCGCCAGGGAATTCACCCCTCCACTTT.

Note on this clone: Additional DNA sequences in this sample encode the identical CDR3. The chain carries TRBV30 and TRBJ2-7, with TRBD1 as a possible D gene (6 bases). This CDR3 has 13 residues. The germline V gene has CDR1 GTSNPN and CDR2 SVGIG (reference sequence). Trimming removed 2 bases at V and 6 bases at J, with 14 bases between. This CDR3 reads CAWSRLQGSEQYF. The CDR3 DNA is TGTGCCTGGAGTCGGCTACAGGGCTCCGAGCAGTACTTC.

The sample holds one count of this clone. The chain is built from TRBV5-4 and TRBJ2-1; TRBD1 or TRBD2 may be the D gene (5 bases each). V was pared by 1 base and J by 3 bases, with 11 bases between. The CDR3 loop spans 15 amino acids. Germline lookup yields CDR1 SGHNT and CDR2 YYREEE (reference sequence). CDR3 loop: CASSLKRGDYNEQFF. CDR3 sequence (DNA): TGTGCCAGCAGCTTGAAGAGGGGAGACTACAATGAGCAGTTCTTC.

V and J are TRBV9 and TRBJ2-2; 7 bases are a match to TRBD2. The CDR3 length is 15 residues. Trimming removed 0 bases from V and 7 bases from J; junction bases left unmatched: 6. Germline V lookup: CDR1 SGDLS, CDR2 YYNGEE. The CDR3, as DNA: TGTGCCAGCAGCGTAGACCCGGGGAGGGGCGGGGAGCTGTTTTTT. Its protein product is CASSVDPGRGGELFF. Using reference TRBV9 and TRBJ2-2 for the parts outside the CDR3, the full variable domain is DSGVTQTPKHLITATGQRVTLRCSPRSGDLSVYWYQQSLDQGLQFLIQYYNGEERAKGNILERFSAQQFPDLHSELNLSSLELGDSALYFCASSVDPGRGGELFFGEGSRLTVL.

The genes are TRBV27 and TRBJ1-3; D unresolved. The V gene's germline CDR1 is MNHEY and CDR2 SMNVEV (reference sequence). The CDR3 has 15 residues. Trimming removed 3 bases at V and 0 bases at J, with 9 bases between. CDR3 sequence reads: CASSFSISSGNTIYF. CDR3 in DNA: TGTGCCAGCAGTTTTTCGATTAGCTCTGGAAACACCATATATTTT.

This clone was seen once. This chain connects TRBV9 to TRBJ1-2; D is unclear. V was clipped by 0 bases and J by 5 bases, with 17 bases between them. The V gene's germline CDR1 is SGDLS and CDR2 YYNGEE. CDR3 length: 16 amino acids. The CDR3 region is CASSVGHRANSYGYTF. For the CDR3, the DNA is TGTGCCAGCAGCGTAGGTCACCGGGCGAACTCATATGGCTACACCTTC.

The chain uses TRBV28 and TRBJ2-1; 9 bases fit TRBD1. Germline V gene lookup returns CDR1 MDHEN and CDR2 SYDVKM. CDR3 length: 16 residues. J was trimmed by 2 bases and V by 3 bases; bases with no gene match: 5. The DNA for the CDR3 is TGTGCCAGCAGTTTTGCCGGGACAGGGCCCTACAATGAGCAGTTCTTC. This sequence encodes CASSFAGTGPYNEQFF.

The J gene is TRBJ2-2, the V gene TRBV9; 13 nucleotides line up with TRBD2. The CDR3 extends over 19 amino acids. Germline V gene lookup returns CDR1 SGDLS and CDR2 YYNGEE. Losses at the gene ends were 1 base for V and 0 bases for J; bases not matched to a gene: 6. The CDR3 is CASSVRGLAGDANTGELFF. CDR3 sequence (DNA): TGTGCCAGCAGCGTAAGAGGACTAGCGGGAGACGCGAACACCGGGGAGCTGTTTTTT.